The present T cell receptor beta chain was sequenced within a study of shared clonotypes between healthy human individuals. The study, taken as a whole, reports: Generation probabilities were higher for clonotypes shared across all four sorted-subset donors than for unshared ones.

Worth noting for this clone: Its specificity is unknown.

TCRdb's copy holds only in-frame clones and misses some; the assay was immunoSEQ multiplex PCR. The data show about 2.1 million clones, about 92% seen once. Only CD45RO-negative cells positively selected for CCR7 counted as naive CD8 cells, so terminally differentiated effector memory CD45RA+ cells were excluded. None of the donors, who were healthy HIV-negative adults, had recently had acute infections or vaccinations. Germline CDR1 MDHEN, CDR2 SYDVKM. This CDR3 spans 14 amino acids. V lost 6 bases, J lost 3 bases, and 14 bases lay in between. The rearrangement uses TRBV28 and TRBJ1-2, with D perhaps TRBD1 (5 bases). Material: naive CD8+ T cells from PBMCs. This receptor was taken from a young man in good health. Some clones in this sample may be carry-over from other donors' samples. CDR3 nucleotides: TGTGCCAGCAGCCCCGTAGGGGAGGACTATGGCTACACCTTC. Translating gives CASSPVGEDYGYTF.